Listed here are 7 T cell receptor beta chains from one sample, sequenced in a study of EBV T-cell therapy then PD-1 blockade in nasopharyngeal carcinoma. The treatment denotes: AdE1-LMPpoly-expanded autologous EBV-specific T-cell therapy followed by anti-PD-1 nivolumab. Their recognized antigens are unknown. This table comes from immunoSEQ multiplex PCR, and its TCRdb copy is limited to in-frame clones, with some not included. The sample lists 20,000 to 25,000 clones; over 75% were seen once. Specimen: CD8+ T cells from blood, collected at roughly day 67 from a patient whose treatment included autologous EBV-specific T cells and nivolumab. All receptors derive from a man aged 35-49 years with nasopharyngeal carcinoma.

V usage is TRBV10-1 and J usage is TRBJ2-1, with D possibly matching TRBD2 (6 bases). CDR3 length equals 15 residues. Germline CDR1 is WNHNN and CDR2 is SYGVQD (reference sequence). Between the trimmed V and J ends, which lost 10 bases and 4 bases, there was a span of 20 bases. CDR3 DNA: TGCGCCACCCCCAAAGTCTGCGGGGCATACAATGAGCAGTTCTTC. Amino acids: CATPKVCGAYNEQFF.

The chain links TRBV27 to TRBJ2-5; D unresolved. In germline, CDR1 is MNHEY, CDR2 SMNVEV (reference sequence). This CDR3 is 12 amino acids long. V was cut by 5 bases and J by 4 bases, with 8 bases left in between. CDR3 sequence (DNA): TGTGCCAGCAGTACTTTAGGAGAGACCCAGTACTTC. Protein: CASSTLGETQYF.

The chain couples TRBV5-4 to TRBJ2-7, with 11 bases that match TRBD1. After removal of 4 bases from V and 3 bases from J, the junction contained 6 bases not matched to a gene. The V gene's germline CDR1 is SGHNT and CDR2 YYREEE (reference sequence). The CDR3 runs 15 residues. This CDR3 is CASSIPGTGGYEQYF. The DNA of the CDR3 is TGTGCCAGCAGCATCCCCGGGACAGGGGGCTACGAGCAGTACTTC. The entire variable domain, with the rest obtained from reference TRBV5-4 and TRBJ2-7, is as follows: ETGVTQSPTHLIKTRGQQVTLRCSSQSGHNTVSWYQQALGQGPQFIFQYYREEENGRGNFPPRFSGLQFPNYSSELNVNALELDDSALYLCASSIPGTGGYEQYFGPGTRLTVT.

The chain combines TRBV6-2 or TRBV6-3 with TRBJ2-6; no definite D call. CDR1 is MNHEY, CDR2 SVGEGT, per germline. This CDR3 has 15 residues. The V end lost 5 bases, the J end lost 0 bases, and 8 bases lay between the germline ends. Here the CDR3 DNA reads TGTGCCAGCAGTGAGGCGAGCTCTGGGGCCAACGTCCTGACTTTC. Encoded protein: CASSEASSGANVLTF.

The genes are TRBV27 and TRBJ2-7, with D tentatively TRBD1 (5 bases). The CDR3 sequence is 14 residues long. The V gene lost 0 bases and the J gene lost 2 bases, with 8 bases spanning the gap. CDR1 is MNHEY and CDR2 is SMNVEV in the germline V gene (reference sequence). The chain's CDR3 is CASSLSAGPYEQYF. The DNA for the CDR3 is TGTGCCAGCAGTTTATCGGCAGGGCCCTACGAGCAGTACTTC.

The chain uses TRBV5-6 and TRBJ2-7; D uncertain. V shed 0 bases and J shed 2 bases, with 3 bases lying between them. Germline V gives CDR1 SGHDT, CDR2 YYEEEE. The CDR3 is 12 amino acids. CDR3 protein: CASSLEPYEQYF. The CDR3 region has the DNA TGTGCCAGCAGCTTGGAACCCTACGAGCAGTACTTC.

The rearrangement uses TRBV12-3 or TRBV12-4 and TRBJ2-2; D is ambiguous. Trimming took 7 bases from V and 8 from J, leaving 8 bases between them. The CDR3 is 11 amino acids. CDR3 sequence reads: CASIDWGELFF. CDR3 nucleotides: TGTGCCAGCATTGACTGGGGGGAGCTGTTTTTT.